This T cell receptor (beta chain) derives from a study of metastatic and nonmetastatic thyroid tumors. Study conclusions and caveats: Reportedly, malignant thyroid tumors had significantly higher TCR beta diversity than benign nodules, in blood and tumor.

Every patient underwent thyroid surgery untreated. Germline lookup yields CDR1 MDHEN and CDR2 SYDVKM. V shed 4 bases, J shed 4 bases, and the junction held 6 bases outside the gene matches. This CDR3 is built from 15 residues. TCRdb reprocessed the PCR reads using MiXCR. In the table there are roughly 55,000 clones, 15% to 20% of which are singletons. This clone was seen at least ten times. Its specificity is unknown. This TCR derives from a male donor with papillary thyroid cancer or a benign thyroid nodule (not recorded which). Some clones in this sample may be carry-over from other donors' samples. Sequenced input: blood. The chain has TRBV28 and TRBJ2-3, with 9 positions matching TRBD1. Written as DNA, the CDR3 is TGTGCCAGCAGTTCCCCGGGACAGGGTCCAGATACGCAGTATTTT. Translation gives CASSSPGQGPDTQYF.